Listed below are T cell receptor beta chains from one sample, sequenced in a study of CD8+ T cells in alopecia areata. The repertoire was sequenced with immunoSEQ multiplex PCR; TCRdb's copy has only in-frame clones and lacks some. The data hold fewer than 350,000 clones, with 58% observed a single time. Sample: CD4+ T cells sorted from blood, taken at week 24, from a patient treated with tofacitinib. These receptors all stem from a human donor with alopecia areata. Each CDR3 is given with its conserved first and last residue. The order of the fields is D gene, V gene, clone size, J gene, CDR3 DNA, CDR3 protein. A D gene is named only where the DNA matches it firmly. For some rows the clone size is stated as once, few or many, or as a class when expanded; others skip it.

>-|TRBV4-1|-|TRBJ1-4
TGCGCCAGCAGCCAAGGAGGGGAGACTGAGAAACTGTTTTTT
CASSQGGETEKLFF
>TRBD1|TRBV25-1|-|TRBJ1-4
TGTGCCAGCAGTGAAAGGGGACAGCTAGTAAAACTGTTTTTT
CASSERGQLVKLFF
>-|TRBV29-1|-|TRBJ2-7
TGCAGCGTTGAAGAGGCCCGCGAGCAGTACTTC
CSVEEAREQYF
>TRBD1|TRBV27|-|TRBJ1-5
TGTGCCAGCAGTTCCATCGGACAGGGAAGTAACAATCAGCCCCAGCATTTT
CASSSIGQGSNNQPQHF
>-|TRBV29-1|few|TRBJ2-1
TGCAGCGTTGAGGCAGTTCTGTACAATGAGCAGTTCTTC
CSVEAVLYNEQFF
>-|TRBV29-1|-|TRBJ1-2
TGCAGCGTTCAACCCCAGGGGTTGGATGGCTACACCTTC
CSVQPQGLDGYTF
>-|TRBV30|once|TRBJ1-2
TGTGCCTGGACTGACATTGTCGGCGGCTACACCTTC
CAWTDIVGGYTF
>TRBD1|TRBV27|-|TRBJ1-2
TGTGCCAGCAGTTTCACGACAGGGGGCGGCGGCTACACCTTC
CASSFTTGGGGYTF
>-|TRBV27|-|TRBJ1-2
TGTGCCAGCAGAGTAGGGAACCGAAACTATGGCTACACCTTC
CASRVGNRNYGYTF
>TRBD1|TRBV4-3|-|TRBJ1-2
TGCGCCAGCAGCCAAAAGACAGGGGCGAACTATGGCTACACCTTC
CASSQKTGANYGYTF
>-|TRBV4-3|-|TRBJ2-3
TGCGCCAGCAGCCAACACTATACCCTCACAGATACGCAGTATTTT
CASSQHYTLTDTQYF
>-|TRBV12-5|-|TRBJ2-1
TGTGCTAGTGGGTCACGGATGAATGAGCAGTTCTTC
CASGSRMNEQFF
>-|TRBV12-5|few|TRBJ2-7
TGTGCTAGTGGCATTACGACCTACGAGCAGTACTTC
CASGITTYEQYF
>-|TRBV29-1|once|TRBJ1-1
TGCAGCGTTGTTACGGCTTCTCTGGAAGCTTTCTTT
CSVVTASLEAFF
>-|TRBV7-2|once|TRBJ2-6
TGTGCCAGCAGCTCCTCCGGGCTAGCGATATACTCTGGGGCCAACGTCCTGACTTTC
CASSSSGLAIYSGANVLTF
>-|TRBV29-1|-|TRBJ1-1
TGCAGCGTTGTGGTGAACACTGAAGCTTTCTTT
CSVVVNTEAFF
>TRBD1|TRBV5-1|-|TRBJ1-2
TGCGCCAGCAGCTTGGCCGGAGACAGGGTTTATGGCTACACCTTC
CASSLAGDRVYGYTF
>-|TRBV7-2|-|TRBJ1-1
TGTGCCAGCAGCTTAGAAGTCGCGGACACTGAAGCTTTCTTT
CASSLEVADTEAFF
>-|TRBV2|-|TRBJ1-2
TGTGCCGGAGGGGGAGACAGCCGCTATGGCTACACCTTC
CAGGGDSRYGYTF
>-|TRBV29-1|few|TRBJ1-1
TGCAGCGTTGGCCTGATAAAAGGGGGAGAAGCTTTCTTT
CSVGLIKGGEAFF
>-|TRBV7-8|-|TRBJ2-1
TGTGCCAGCAGCCCGGGAATTTACAATGAGCAGTTCTTC
CASSPGIYNEQFF
>TRBD2|TRBV4-2|-|TRBJ2-3
TGTGCCAGCAGCCTGCCTAGCGGCGGGGGGTCGCGCACAGATACGCAGTATTTT
CASSLPSGGGSRTDTQYF
>-|TRBV5-5|-|TRBJ1-2
TGTGCCAGCAGCTTGAGACTTCTCGGCTATGGCTACACCTTC
CASSLRLLGYGYTF
>-|TRBV29-1|-|TRBJ2-4
TGCAGCGTCGCTAGACTGTTAGCCAAAAACATTCAGTACTTC
CSVARLLAKNIQYF
>TRBD1|TRBV7-2|-|TRBJ1-2
TGTGCCAGCAGCTTAAGCGCGACAGGGGCGTGGGAGTATGGCTACACCTTC
CASSLSATGAWEYGYTF
>TRBD2|TRBV2|-|TRBJ2-1
TGTGCCAGCAGTGAATCGGGACTAGCGGGGGTTGTCTACAATGAGCAGTTCTTC
CASSESGLAGVVYNEQFF
>TRBD1|TRBV7-2|-|TRBJ1-1
TGTGCCAGCAGCTCAATCCGGGACAGTGAAGCTTTCTTT
CASSSIRDSEAFF
>TRBD1|TRBV28|-|TRBJ2-5
TGTGCCAGCAGTTACCTAGGGACAGCAGAGACCCAGTACTTC
CASSYLGTAETQYF
>-|TRBV7-2|few|TRBJ2-5
TGTGCCAGCAGCTTAGACGTAGCGGTCAAAGAGACCCAGTACTTC
CASSLDVAVKETQYF
>-|TRBV5-1|-|TRBJ2-3
TGCGCCAGCAGCCTTAATGCGGTTGGCACAGATACGCAGTATTTT
CASSLNAVGTDTQYF
>-|TRBV11-3|-|TRBJ2-2
TGTGCCAGCAGCTTAGGGAGTGGGGAGCTGTTTTTT
CASSLGSGELFF
>TRBD1|TRBV9|-|TRBJ2-2
TGTGCCAGCAGCCTCCCCGTACAGGGGGCGCGTACCGGGGAGCTGTTTTTT
CASSLPVQGARTGELFF
>-|TRBV19|-|TRBJ2-3
TGTGCCAGTAGTAGGGACGGGTCTGGCACAGATACGCAGTATTTT
CASSRDGSGTDTQYF
>-|TRBV28|few|TRBJ2-3
TGTGCCAGCAGCCCGGGGACTTTCCCAGATACGCAGTATTTT
CASSPGTFPDTQYF
>-|TRBV10-3|many|TRBJ2-1
TGTGCCACCCAACAGGAGAATGAGCAGTTCTTC
CATQQENEQFF
>TRBD1|TRBV14|-|TRBJ2-1
TGTGCCAGCAGCCAACACAGGGGCAATGAGCAGTTCTTC
CASSQHRGNEQFF
>-|TRBV20-1|-|TRBJ2-2
TGCAGCACCGGGGAGCTGTTTTTT
CSTGELFF
>TRBD1|TRBV7-2|-|TRBJ1-1
TGTGCCAGCAGCTCAAGGACAGGGAACACTGAAGCTTTCTTT
CASSSRTGNTEAFF